This T cell receptor beta chain was profiled in a study of blood T cells in healthy people across ages. Study observations and caveats: Strong correlation was found linking TCR beta diversity to naive T cell percentage.

Comments on this clonotype: Antigen: not known.

Then a second PCR, running roughly 7 to 11 cycles, was carried out with a sample-barcoded 5' primer and a J-beta primer mix. MiXCR was run by TCRdb on the 5' RACE reads, yielding one entry per CDR3 protein. Among fewer than 1 million distinct CDR3 sequences listed, roughly 44% were seen once. V gave up 2 bases and J gave up 6 bases; unmatched junction bases: 4. The CDR3 sequence is 15 residues long. CDR1 is SNHLY, CDR2 FYNNEI, per germline. The gene calls are TRBV2 and TRBJ2-4, with 10 bases fitting TRBD2. Sequencing used blood. The TCR originated in a man aged 55 to 70 in good health. CDR3 DNA: TGTGCCAGCAGTGAATCTAGCGGGGGCGGAAACATTCAGTACTTC. Translated, it gives CASSESSGGGNIQYF.